This T cell receptor (beta chain) was captured in a study of cytomegalovirus exposure and HLA in healthy donors. The overall study: Early released data had about 80 million unique TCRs, all coming from HLA-typed donors.

Primers included in the PCR were 60 Vbeta and 13 Jbeta primers. Here immunoSEQ multiplex PCR was the method, and the copy in TCRdb shows in-frame clones only, minus some. The repertoire holds 150,000 to 200,000 clones, with 82% as singletons. With V trimmed by 5 bases and J by 2 bases, 5 bases remained unmatched. Looked up from germline, CDR1 is SNHLY and CDR2 is FYNNEI. CDR3 length: 14 residues. This clone appeared a few times. The chain uses TRBV2 and TRBJ2-5; TRBD1 agrees at 7 bases. Specimen: PBMCs. This TCR was recovered from a male donor in good health and CMV-seronegative. The CDR3 region has the DNA TGTGCCAGCAGTAAGGGACAGCGACAAGAGACCCAGTACTTC. It specifies CASSKGQRQETQYF. The entire variable domain, with the rest obtained from reference TRBV2 and TRBJ2-5, is as follows: EPEVTQTPSHQVTQMGQEVILRCVPISNHLYFYWYRQILGQKVEFLVSFYNNEISEKSEIFDDQFSVERPDGSNFTLKIRSTKLEDSAMYFCASSKGQRQETQYFGPGTRLLVL.